These 27 T cell receptor beta chains share one sample of origin, sequenced in a study of T cells expressing NK-cell markers (TCRdb year 2020). Libraries came from 5' RACE. The instrument given in TCRdb is Illumina HiSeq 2000. The reads, reprocessed by TCRdb, yield one row per CDR3 protein sequence and no DNA. The sample's clone listing holds around 470,000 distinct CDR3 sequences. In total, the top ten clones hold approximately 1.5% of the sample. Sequencing was carried out using blood T cells: a sorted CD56 or NKG2C T cell subset, CD4+ or CD8+ T cells, or bulk PBMC T cells (not recorded which). The receptors stem from a woman aged 45-65 years in good health. Donor details come from another sample of the same person, matched by shared clones.

The chain joins TRBV7-2 to TRBJ2-5. This CDR3 has 14 residues. Per germline, CDR1 SGHTA and CDR2 FQGNSA. The CDR3 sequence: CASSLAEAAETQYF.

The chain is built from TRBV10-3 and TRBJ2-1; TCRdb calls TRBD1, which cannot be checked without DNA. This CDR3 region has 14 residues. The V gene's germline CDR1 is ENHRY and CDR2 SYGVKD. CDR3 loop: CAISELRERGGQFF.

The J gene is TRBJ1-1, the V gene TRBV20-1. The V gene's germline CDR1 is DFQATT and CDR2 SNEGSKA (reference sequence). This CDR3 contains 13 residues. CDR3 sequence: CSALPIENTEAFF.

The V gene is TRBV7-9, the J gene TRBJ2-3. Looked up from germline, CDR1 is SEHNR and CDR2 is FQNEAQ (reference sequence). This CDR3 has 16 amino acids. The CDR3 loop is CASSLVLSGVTDTQYF.

The chain has TRBV20-1 and TRBJ1-1; the D gene TCRdb calls, TRBD1, cannot be checked with no DNA. The CDR3 loop spans 14 amino acids. Per the germline V gene, CDR1 is DFQATT and CDR2 is SNEGSKA (reference sequence). The CDR3 sequence is CSASDRGLVTEAFF.

The rearrangement uses TRBV7-2 and TRBJ2-3. The CDR3 length is 15 residues. Germline-derived CDR1 and CDR2 are SGHTA and FQGNSA. CDR3 amino acids: CASSLSGTISDTQYF.

V gene TRBV2 combines with J gene TRBJ1-2. This CDR3 is built from 14 residues. Germline values: CDR1 SNHLY, CDR2 FYNNEI. This CDR3 reads CASTALERNYGYTF.

The J gene is TRBJ1-3, the V gene TRBV14. This CDR3 contains 15 residues. CDR1 is SGHDN and CDR2 is FVKESK in the germline V gene. CDR3 sequence reads: CASSQDAGSGNTIYF.

This sequence joins TRBV20-1 and TRBJ2-3; TCRdb's assignment of TRBD2 cannot be checked, as there is no DNA. From germline, CDR1 is DFQATT and CDR2 SNEGSKA (reference sequence). This CDR3 region has 13 residues. CDR3 amino acids: CSARREGSDTQYF.

CDR3 residues: CSVEKRRDSRELFF. The chain uses TRBV29-1 and TRBJ2-2; the D gene TCRdb calls, TRBD2, cannot be checked with no DNA. There are 14 residues in the CDR3. Germline CDR1 reads SQVTM; CDR2 reads ANQGSEA.

The rearrangement uses TRBV2 and TRBJ1-3; with no DNA, the TCRdb D assignment of TRBD1 cannot be verified. The CDR3 sequence is 15 residues long. Germline CDR1 is SNHLY and CDR2 is FYNNEI. CDR3 sequence: CASSEGGLSGNTIYF.

The chain joins TRBV4-1 to TRBJ2-1; absent DNA, TCRdb's TRBD2 call cannot be checked. This CDR3 region has 16 residues. Germline CDR1 reads MGHRA; CDR2 reads YSYEKL. The CDR3 protein is CASSQVGLANYNEQFF.

The chain links TRBV5-1 to TRBJ2-7; absent DNA, TCRdb's TRBD1 call cannot be checked. The CDR3 has 15 amino acids. Per the germline V gene, CDR1 is SGHRS and CDR2 is YFSETQ. This CDR3 reads CASSLDGTGAYEQYF.

The chain links TRBV24-1 to TRBJ1-2; no DNA is available, so the TRBD1 call from TCRdb remains unchecked. This CDR3 has 17 amino acids. The V gene's germline CDR1 is KGHDR and CDR2 SFDVKD. This chain's CDR3 is CATSDRAWDRGYYGYTF.

The chain uses TRBV5-5 and TRBJ2-1; TCRdb's D gene call, TRBD2, goes unchecked for lack of DNA. CDR1 is SGHKS and CDR2 is YYEKEE in the germline V gene (reference sequence). This CDR3 spans 15 amino acids. The CDR3 protein is CASIPGLAGGVEQFF.

The rearrangement uses TRBV3-1 and TRBJ2-5; TCRdb gives TRBD1 as the D gene, but with no DNA this cannot be confirmed. In germline, CDR1 is LGHDT, CDR2 YNNKEL (reference sequence). This CDR3 has 14 amino acids. The CDR3 here is CASRGTGYQETQYF.

This rearrangement joins TRBV29-1 to TRBJ2-3. The germline gives CDR1 SQVTM, CDR2 ANQGSEA. This CDR3 is 14 amino acids long. The CDR3 sequence is CSVEGTSSTDTQYF.

This sequence joins TRBV27 and TRBJ2-7; TCRdb's D gene call, TRBD1, goes unchecked for lack of DNA. Germline CDR1 MNHEY, CDR2 SMNVEV (reference sequence). The CDR3 loop spans 15 amino acids. The CDR3 spells CASGSWSPPGAEQYF.

The gene calls are TRBV12-3 or TRBV12-4 and TRBJ2-7; TCRdb indicates TRBD1, and absent DNA this call remains unverified. The CDR3 consists of 12 residues. The CDR3 sequence is CASRTGPYEQYF.

V gene TRBV29-1 combines with J gene TRBJ1-3; TCRdb indicates TRBD1, and absent DNA this call remains unverified. The CDR3 is 13 residues long. Germline V gene data show CDR1 as SQVTM and CDR2 as ANQGSEA. CDR3 amino acids: CSVGTGTGNTIYF.

This rearrangement joins TRBV5-1 to TRBJ2-1. Germline V gene sequence: CDR1 SGHRS, CDR2 YFSETQ. The CDR3 sequence is 14 residues long. The CDR3 loop reads CASSLGKVADEQFF.

The chain couples TRBV7-9 to TRBJ2-1; the D call from TCRdb, TRBD2, cannot be confirmed without DNA. CDR1 is SEHNR, CDR2 FQNEAQ, per germline (reference sequence). The CDR3 covers 13 residues. CDR3: CASSLELAGGSFF.

The chain combines TRBV5-8 with TRBJ2-3; TCRdb reports TRBD2, a call that lacks DNA to check it against. This CDR3 is built from 15 residues. CDR1 is SGHTS and CDR2 is YDEGEE in the germline V gene. The CDR3 here is CASSLGALGLRAQYF.

The rearrangement uses TRBV5-1 and TRBJ2-1. Germline values: CDR1 SGHRS, CDR2 YFSETQ. This CDR3 region has 17 residues. CDR3 sequence reads: CASSLAPNIGLMDEQFF.

V usage is TRBV5-1 and J usage is TRBJ2-2; there is no DNA to check the TCRdb D call of TRBD2. The CDR3 contains 17 residues. CDR1 is SGHRS and CDR2 is YFSETQ in the germline V gene. The CDR3 loop is CASSLIAGDIVAGELFF.

The chain has TRBV12-3 or TRBV12-4 and TRBJ2-3. The CDR3 extends over 11 amino acids. The CDR3: CASSLRGMKYF.

The chain uses TRBV9 and TRBJ2-2; absent DNA, TCRdb's TRBD2 call cannot be checked. This CDR3 region has 14 residues. From germline, CDR1 is SGDLS and CDR2 YYNGEE. The CDR3 sequence is CASSVREMSGELFF.